This section outlines one T cell receptor (beta chain) sequence together with its context. Those who participated ranged in age from roughly 18 to 89 years and resided in about 24 US areas. The data were taken from a study of blood T cell repertoires in COVID-19. Study context: Sites in the United States, Italy and Spain provided acute and convalescent COVID-19 samples.

Original analysis: Reference gene primers were amplified, and this amplification served to estimate nucleated cell counts. This table comes from immunoSEQ multiplex PCR, and its TCRdb copy is limited to in-frame clones, with some not included. V, J and clone size reflect that table, while D and trimming were determined from the DNA. The table lists roughly 250,000 clones, around nine tenths of them singletons. Germline values: CDR1 SGHDT, CDR2 YYEEEE. The CDR3 loop spans 14 amino acids. Trimming shortened V by 1 base and J by 2 bases, and 10 bases separated the two germline ends. The sequence came from a woman aged 50 to 60 who had recovered from COVID-19. The V call is TRBV5-6, the J call TRBJ2-7; D is perhaps TRBD2 (6 bases). The material sequenced was PBMCs or T cells enriched from blood (not recorded which). The CDR3 nucleotides are TGTGCCAGCAGCTTGACGCGGACTACCTACGAGCAGTACTTC. Its protein product is CASSLTRTTYEQYF.